The 6 T cell receptor beta chains listed next were all sequenced from one sample in a study of T cells after yellow fever vaccination. TCRdb recomputed calls from the 5' RACE reads with MiXCR, one row per CDR3 protein. The data contain roughly 140,000 distinct CDR3 sequences, roughly 8% of them singletons. Sequencing used CD4+ T cells sorted from PBMCs, obtained 5 days after the yellow fever booster vaccination. Receptor source: a man aged 30-40 years who received the YFV17D yellow fever vaccine.

This clonotype was counted at least ten times. This rearrangement joins TRBV10-3 to TRBJ2-7; D possibly matches TRBD1 or TRBD2 (5 bases each). This CDR3 comprises 13 residues. Germline V gene sequence: CDR1 ENHRY, CDR2 SYGVKD. V lost 3 bases and J lost 5, with 11 bases in between. CDR3: CAISDDLGDEQYF. The CDR3 region has the DNA TGTGCCATCAGTGACGATTTGGGGGACGAGCAGTACTTC.

In this sample, this clonotype turned up many times. The chain's CDR3 is CASVTTMNTEAFF. The DNA for the CDR3 is TGTGCCAGCGTCACGACGATGAACACTGAAGCTTTCTTT. The V and J genes are TRBV18 and TRBJ1-1; D remains ambiguous. V gave up 8 bases and J gave up 0 bases, with 10 bases separating them. Germline CDR1 and CDR2: KGHSH and LQKENI. The CDR3 loop spans 13 amino acids.

This clonotype occurred many times. This rearrangement joins TRBV27 to TRBJ1-1; D uncertain. Trimming shortened V by 5 bases and J by 2 bases, and 18 bases separated the two germline ends. The CDR3 spans 16 residues. CDR1 is MNHEY and CDR2 is SMNVEV in the germline V gene (reference sequence). CDR3 in amino acids: CASSQVGRPPNTEAFF. As DNA, the CDR3 is TGTGCCAGCAGTCAAGTTGGGAGGCCCCCTAACACTGAAGCTTTCTTT.

This clonotype was observed many times. The J gene is TRBJ2-1, the V gene TRBV9; either TRBD1 or TRBD2 may fit D (5 bases each). The CDR3 spans 17 residues. CDR1 is SGDLS and CDR2 is YYNGEE in the germline V gene. Trimming pared 3 bases from V and 5 bases from J, leaving 21 bases between. CDR3 bases: TGTGCCAGCAGCGCAAGAGGGGATCCTAGAGGAAACAATGAGCAGTTCTTC. Its translation: CASSARGDPRGNNEQFF.

This clonotype was seen at least ten times. The rearrangement joins TRBV4-2 to TRBJ2-5; D possibly corresponds to TRBD2 (5 bases). The CDR3 loop spans 13 amino acids. The germline V gene encodes CDR1 LGHNA and CDR2 YNFKEQ. Trimming removed 3 bases from V and 4 bases from J, with 9 bases in between. The CDR3 sequence: CASSQEAGETQYF. The CDR3, as DNA: TGTGCCAGCAGCCAGGAGGCTGGAGAGACCCAGTACTTC.

This clonotype was counted at least ten times. The chain combines TRBV6-1 with TRBJ2-2; D gene uncertain. The CDR3 has 16 residues. Germline CDR1 MNHNS, CDR2 SASEGT. V shed 6 bases and J shed 0 bases, with 14 bases lying between them. The CDR3: CASRKALRTNTGELFF. As DNA, the CDR3 is TGTGCCAGCAGGAAAGCCTTGAGGACGAACACCGGGGAGCTGTTTTTT.